The rows below give T cell receptor beta chains drawn from one sample of a study of identical twins. MiXCR, run by TCRdb on the 5' RACE reads, gives a single entry per CDR3 protein. The sample comprises roughly 1.6 million distinct CDR3 sequences, around a third of which are singletons, and about 0.27% rests with the top ten. The sequenced sample consisted of cord blood. The receptors originated from a newborn girl in good health. CDR3s include the opening cysteine and the closing phenylalanine or tryptophan. Only some rows state a clone size, as once, few, many or a class for expanded clones.

v_gene	j_gene	abundance	CDR3aa
TRBV4-2	TRBJ1-2	NA	CASSQEMGVTAYGYTF
TRBV6-1	TRBJ2-1	NA	CVSKGTSATSSYNEQFF
TRBV18	TRBJ2-7	NA	CASSLLGTSGVSDEQYF
TRBV28	TRBJ2-4	few	CASSLDRVERAKNIQYF
TRBV20-1	TRBJ2-7	many	CRATSTPYEQYF
TRBV9	TRBJ2-1	few	CASSVDGGGNEQFF
TRBV10-3	TRBJ2-3	few	CAISSGGFTSTDTQYF
TRBV7-2	TRBJ2-2	few	CASSSYLDTGELFF
TRBV29-1	TRBJ2-4	NA	CSVILAGEGNIQYF
TRBV20-1	TRBJ2-5	few	CSAMNQETQYF
TRBV20-1	TRBJ2-3	NA	CSARDRDRDFRTDTQYF
TRBV10-2	TRBJ2-3	NA	CASSESSGWQYF
TRBV10-3	TRBJ1-5	NA	CATRQGGYNQPQHF
TRBV12-3/TRBV12-4	TRBJ1-2	few	CASQDGYGYTF
TRBV6-6	NA	few	CASSGTRNEQYF
TRBV4-1	TRBJ2-1	NA	CASSRQLDNEQFF
TRBV20-1	TRBJ1-6	NA	CSARVGTSSYNSPLHF
TRBV2	TRBJ1-2	few	CASTSRTAYGYTF
TRBV29-1	TRBJ1-2	NA	CSVQRTVNYGYTF
TRBV7-2	TRBJ2-1	few	CASSLEDGVAGGYEQFF
TRBV7-9	TRBJ1-5	few	CASSPTGIGQPQHF
TRBV7-9	TRBJ1-4	many	CASSPTGTGSEKLFF
TRBV6-5	TRBJ1-5	once	CASSYSGAGNQPQHF
TRBV28	TRBJ2-3	few	CRSGGWTDTQYF
TRBV7-2	TRBJ2-7	NA	CASSSRAGSSYEQYF
TRBV5-1	TRBJ2-3	NA	CASSPRDVYTQYF
TRBV20-1	TRBJ1-5	many	CSAREGSNQPQHF
TRBV29-1	TRBJ2-2	few	CSVEEGGTGTGELFF
TRBV5-1	TRBJ1-2	many	CASSSARDLANYGYTF
TRBV7-2	TRBJ2-7	few	CASSLQRGAFEQYF
TRBV6-1	TRBJ2-7	NA	CASSDGLADYEQYF
TRBV28	TRBJ2-6	NA	CASSLRRAGANVLTF
TRBV6-1	TRBJ1-1	NA	CASSEPGRATEAFF
TRBV20-1	TRBJ2-1	few	CSARSREEYNEQFF
TRBV6-5	TRBJ2-7	NA	CASSPLGQALDEQYF
TRBV4-1	TRBJ2-3	NA	CASSHIARTRTDTQYF